A selection of T cell receptor beta chains follows, all from one sample in a study of blood T cell repertoires in COVID-19. Clones were sequenced by immunoSEQ multiplex PCR, and TCRdb holds only the in-frame ones, with some missing. The sample holds fewer than 500,000 clones; approximately 80% are singletons and the top ten take around 1.1%. The specimen was peripheral blood. The receptors here all came from a human donor with acute or convalescent COVID-19. The donor label of this sample is uncertain. Each CDR3 is given with its conserved first and last residue. A D gene is named only where the DNA matches it firmly. Rows give clone size only sometimes, using once, few, many, or a class for an expanded clone.

TGCGCCAGCAGCCCGAGGGGGCCAGGGGGCCTTGACGGGGAGCTGTTTTTT,CASSPRGPGGLDGELFF,NA,TRBD1,TRBV5-1,TRBJ2-2,17
TGTGCCTGGAGTGTGCAGGGGTTAGAAGATACGCAGTATTTT,CAWSVQGLEDTQYF,NA,NA,TRBV30,TRBJ2-3,14
TGTGCCAGCAGCCCCGGCGGTACGGGGGGGCCTGAAGCTTTCTTT,CASSPGGTGGPEAFF,NA,NA,TRBV7-9,TRBJ1-1,15
TGTGCCAGCAGCGGGACAGCCTATGGCTACACCTTC,CASSGTAYGYTF,NA,TRBD1,TRBV6-5,TRBJ1-2,12
TGTGCCAGCAGCTTGCACGGGACAGGTTCTAACTATGGCTACACCTTC,CASSLHGTGSNYGYTF,NA,TRBD1,TRBV5-8,TRBJ1-2,16
TGTGCCAGCAGCAAACAGGGCGGGGGGACTGAAGCTTTCTTT,CASSKQGGGTEAFF,NA,NA,TRBV6-5,TRBJ1-1,14
TGTGCCAGCAGCCTAGGACAGGCGAGTGGCTACACCTTC,CASSLGQASGYTF,NA,TRBD1,TRBV11-2,TRBJ1-2,13
TGTGCCAGCAGTTTGTCAGGGCTCATCAATCAGCCCCAGCATTTT,CASSLSGLINQPQHF,once,NA,TRBV7-2,TRBJ1-5,15
TGCGCCAGCAGCTTGGGACAGGTCACTGAAGCTTTCTTT,CASSLGQVTEAFF,NA,NA,TRBV5-1,TRBJ1-1,13
TGTGCCAGCAGTTTGAGTCGGATCCGAGGTAGGGGGCAGCCCCAGCATTTT,CASSLSRIRGRGQPQHF,NA,NA,TRBV28,TRBJ1-5,17
TGTGCCAGCAGTCCCGAGGAGGGTACCCATCAGCCCCAGCATTTT,CASSPEEGTHQPQHF,few,NA,TRBV28,TRBJ1-5,15
TGTGCCAGTAGTAGTTCGACAGGGCGGTACGAGCAGTACTTC,CASSSSTGRYEQYF,NA,TRBD1,TRBV19,TRBJ2-7,14
TGCGCCAGCAGCCATCGGGCCGGGACAGGGGGCTTGAACACTGAAGCTTTCTTT,CASSHRAGTGGLNTEAFF,NA,TRBD1,TRBV4-1,TRBJ1-1,18
TGTGCCAGCTCACCCGGACAGGGGTCCAACACTGAAGCTTTCTTT,CASSPGQGSNTEAFF,NA,TRBD1,TRBV18,TRBJ1-1,15
TGTGCCAGCAGTTACTCGCGGACAGTGAACACTGAAGCTTTCTTT,CASSYSRTVNTEAFF,NA,NA,TRBV6-5,TRBJ1-1,15
TGTGCCAGTAGTGAGAGACCGGGACTAGCGGGGGATGGGACCCAGTACTTC,CASSERPGLAGDGTQYF,NA,TRBD2,TRBV19,TRBJ2-5,17
TGTGCCAGCAGCCCGGGCTCGGGGGGCTACACCTTC,CASSPGSGGYTF,NA,NA,TRBV5-8,TRBJ1-2,12
TGTGCCAGCAGCGCAGGTAGGGGGCGATGGGAGACCCAGTACTTC,CASSAGRGRWETQYF,NA,TRBD1,TRBV5-4,TRBJ2-5,15
TGTGCCAGCAGCTTAGTGGGGGGGGCCTATAATTCACCCCTCCACTTT,CASSLVGGAYNSPLHF,NA,NA,TRBV7-2,TRBJ1-6,16
TGTGCCTGGAGTGACATCGGGGGGGCTTTCTTT,CAWSDIGGAFF,NA,NA,TRBV30,TRBJ1-1,11
TGTGCCAGCAGTTACTCATTCAGGGAGAACACTGAAGCTTTCTTT,CASSYSFRENTEAFF,NA,NA,TRBV6-5,TRBJ1-1,15
TGTGCCAGCAGCCGACTGGGACAGGGGGCGGGTCAGCCCCAGCATTTT,CASSRLGQGAGQPQHF,NA,TRBD1,TRBV6-6,TRBJ1-5,16
TGCGCCAGCAGCCCGGGGTTTAGCGGCGACGAGCAGTACTTC,CASSPGFSGDEQYF,NA,NA,TRBV5-1,TRBJ2-7,14
TGCGCCAGCAGCTTCATGACAGGGGGCGACTATGGCTACACCTTC,CASSFMTGGDYGYTF,NA,TRBD1,TRBV5-1,TRBJ1-2,15
TGCGCCAGCAGCCTCCGCCTCGGGAACACCGGGGAGCTGTTTTTT,CASSLRLGNTGELFF,NA,NA,TRBV4-1,TRBJ2-2,15
TGTGCCAGCAGCATATTCGGGTCTGGAGGTGAAAAACTGTTTTTT,CASSIFGSGGEKLFF,NA,NA,TRBV7-6,TRBJ1-4,15
TGCGCCAGCCGACTAGAAACTTACAATGAGCAGTTCTTC,CASRLETYNEQFF,NA,NA,TRBV5-1,TRBJ2-1,13
TGTGCCAGCAGCTCCGCCGCTTACAGGGGGCAGAACACCGGGGAGCTGTTTTTT,CASSSAAYRGQNTGELFF,NA,TRBD1,TRBV7-9,TRBJ2-2,18
TGTGCCAGCAGTTTTGGGGGACAGGGAACCCGAACAGATACGCAGTATTTT,CASSFGGQGTRTDTQYF,NA,TRBD1,TRBV28,TRBJ2-3,17
TGTGCCAGCAGCCGCCGGGGGGCGTGGAACGAGCAGTACTTC,CASSRRGAWNEQYF,NA,NA,TRBV7-2,TRBJ2-7,14
TGTGCCAGCAGAAGGGACAGGGGACTACAGTACTTC,CASRRDRGLQYF,NA,TRBD1,TRBV2,TRBJ2-4,12
TGTGCCAGCAGCCAAGATTTTCACAGGGTTATAAGGACTAATGAAAAACTGTTTTTT,CASSQDFHRVIRTNEKLFF,NA,NA,TRBV3-1/TRBV3-2,TRBJ1-4,19
TGCGCCAGCAGCCAGGGACTACGAGGGTCCGGGGAGCTGTTTTTT,CASSQGLRGSGELFF,NA,TRBD2,TRBV4-1,TRBJ2-2,15
TGCGCCAGCAGCCCGGGACAGGGAAGCACTGAAGCTTTCTTT,CASSPGQGSTEAFF,NA,TRBD1,TRBV5-1,TRBJ1-1,14
TGTGCCAGCAGTGCGACAGGTCCGACTGAAGCTTTCTTT,CASSATGPTEAFF,NA,NA,TRBV28,TRBJ1-1,13
TGTGCCAGCAGTGAGAGCGGGGGTACGCAGTATTTT,CASSESGGTQYF,NA,TRBD2,TRBV2,TRBJ2-3,12
TGCGCCAGCAGCCTGCGGACAGGGGAGTATGGAAACACCATATATTTT,CASSLRTGEYGNTIYF,NA,TRBD1,TRBV4-1,TRBJ1-3,16
TGCGCCAGCAGACTCTGGCAGGGTCCGAACACTGAAGCTTTCTTT,CASRLWQGPNTEAFF,NA,NA,TRBV5-1,TRBJ1-1,15